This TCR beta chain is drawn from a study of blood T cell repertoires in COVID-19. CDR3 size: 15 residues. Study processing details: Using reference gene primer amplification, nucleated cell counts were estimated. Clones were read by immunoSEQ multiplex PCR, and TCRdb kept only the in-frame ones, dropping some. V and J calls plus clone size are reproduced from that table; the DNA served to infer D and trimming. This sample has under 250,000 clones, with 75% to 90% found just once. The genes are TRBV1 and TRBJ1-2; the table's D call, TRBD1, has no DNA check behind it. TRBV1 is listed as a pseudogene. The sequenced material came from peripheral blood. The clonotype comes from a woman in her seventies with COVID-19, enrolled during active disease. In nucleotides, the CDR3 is TGCACCAGCAGCCAAACCGGACAGGGAAACTATGGCTACACCTTC. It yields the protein CTSSQTGQGNYGYTF.